This TCR beta chain stems from a study of cytomegalovirus exposure and HLA in healthy donors. Study details: Later analysis reported that the approximately 120 validation repertoires shared the platform of the approximately 670 first-cohort repertoires.

With regard to this clone: The antigen remains unidentified.

The germline V gene encodes CDR1 SNHLY and CDR2 FYNNEI. V was clipped by 1 base and J by 4 bases, with 23 bases between them. This CDR3 has 18 residues. Clones were read by immunoSEQ multiplex PCR, and TCRdb kept only the in-frame ones, dropping some. Among about 240,000 clones listed, approximately 84% were seen once. Regarding the study as a whole: According to the study, roughly 160 TCR beta chains were cytomegalovirus-associated. While the bulk of TCR sequences proved rare, some public TCRs turned up in many donors.

The rearrangement joins TRBV2 to TRBJ2-7, with a tentative D call TRBD1 (6 bases). This TCR came from a woman in her thirties in good health and CMV-seropositive. Sequencing was performed on PBMCs. As DNA, the CDR3 is TGTGCCAGCAGTGAAGGGGGTTCAGGGGTAACACGTGAGTACGAGCAGTACTTC. Its translation: CASSEGGSGVTREYEQYF.